This TCR beta chain was sequenced during a study of cytomegalovirus exposure and HLA in healthy donors. Study conclusions and caveats: Earlier results showed most TCR beta V segments being productive about 87% or about 30% of the time. In a later analysis, CMV-associated beta chains were mostly HLA-associated, it appeared.

This clone was found once. The antigen is undetermined. Per germline, CDR1 LGHNA and CDR2 YSLEER. This CDR3 region has 14 residues. Deletions cut 0 bases from V and 5 bases from J, with 10 bases between. Both 60 Vbeta primers and 13 Jbeta primers went into the PCR. Sequencing was performed with immunoSEQ multiplex PCR; in TCRdb, only in-frame clones are kept and a portion is missing. The table lists 150,000 to 160,000 clones, roughly 82% of them singletons. The TCR was taken from a woman between 50 and 59 years old in good health and CMV-seropositive. What was sequenced was PBMCs. V gene TRBV4-3 combines with J gene TRBJ1-2; D might be TRBD1 (6 bases). In nucleotides, the CDR3 is TGCGCCAGCAGCCAAGATCAGGGGCAATATGGCTACACCTTC. This codes for CASSQDQGQYGYTF.